One sample yielded the 28 T cell receptor beta chains listed below, sequenced in a study of blood T cell repertoires in COVID-19. This table comes from immunoSEQ multiplex PCR, and its TCRdb copy is limited to in-frame clones, with some not included. The data hold over 350,000 clones, with approximately 90% observed a single time. Sequenced input: PBMCs or T cells enriched from blood (not recorded which). The receptor set was obtained from a woman aged 40 to 50 who had been exposed to COVID-19.

This clone has more than one count but fewer than ten. As DNA, the CDR3 is TGCAGTGCCCATACCGAGCGGGAGCAGTACTTC. It is translated as CSAHTEREQYF. This sequence joins TRBV20-1 and TRBJ2-7, with D possibly TRBD2 on 5 matching bases. V lost 6 bases and J lost 7, with 13 bases in between. The germline V gene encodes CDR1 DFQATT and CDR2 SNEGSKA (reference sequence). The CDR3 covers 11 residues.

This clone is a singleton in its sample. The V call is TRBV18, the J call TRBJ1-1; 7 nucleotides line up with TRBD1. With 4 bases clipped from V and 1 base from J, the junction kept 3 bases outside the gene matches. CDR1 and CDR2 from the germline V gene are KGHSH and LQKENI. The CDR3 extends over 14 amino acids. DNA of the CDR3: TGTGCCAGCTCACACCGGGACAGGAACACTGAAGCTTTCTTT. It translates to CASSHRDRNTEAFF.

The chain links TRBV2 to TRBJ1-5, with a possible D match to TRBD1 (6 bases). V lost 5 bases to trimming and J lost 7 bases, with 21 bases between them. CDR1 is SNHLY and CDR2 is FYNNEI in the germline V gene. The CDR3 has 16 amino acids. DNA of the CDR3: TGTGCCAGCAGTAAACAACAGGGCATAACTTTCCAGCCCCAGCATTTT. This translates into CASSKQQGITFQPQHF.

On this clone itself: Other DNA sequences in the same sample also yield this CDR3. The rearrangement uses TRBV27 and TRBJ1-5; TRBD1 might be the D (5 bases). Germline V gene lookup returns CDR1 MNHEY and CDR2 SMNVEV (reference sequence). V shed 5 bases and J shed 0 bases, with 11 bases lying between them. This CDR3 contains 15 residues. The CDR3 loop is CASSRDSYSNQPQHF. CDR3 DNA: TGTGCCAGCAGTCGAGACAGTTATAGCAATCAGCCCCAGCATTTT.

The V and J genes are TRBV20-1 and TRBJ2-1, with unresolved D. This CDR3 region has 17 residues. CDR1 is DFQATT and CDR2 is SNEGSKA in the germline V gene (reference sequence). Trimming removed 3 bases from V and 0 bases from J, with 18 bases in between. This CDR3 reads CSASSDTLGPSYNEQFF. The CDR3 region has the DNA TGCAGTGCTAGTTCCGATACTCTAGGCCCCTCCTACAATGAGCAGTTCTTC.

The chain carries TRBV4-3 and TRBJ1-4; 7 bases are a match to TRBD1. J was trimmed by 4 bases and V by 0 bases; bases with no gene match: 5. CDR3 length equals 16 residues. The germline V gene encodes CDR1 LGHNA and CDR2 YSLEER. CDR3 coding DNA: TGCGCCAGCAGCCAAGACCCGGGACAGTTTAATGAAAAACTGTTTTTT. It translates to CASSQDPGQFNEKLFF.

The rearrangement joins TRBV6-2 or TRBV6-3 to TRBJ2-5; D is possibly TRBD1 (6 bases). This CDR3 has 13 residues. V was shortened by 5 bases and J by 4 bases, with 11 bases between the two germline ends. Germline-derived CDR1 and CDR2 are MNHEY and SVGEGT. In nucleotides, the CDR3 is TGTGCCAGCAGTACACAGGGTGGAGAGACCCAGTACTTC. As protein: CASSTQGGETQYF.

For this clone: Other DNA sequences within the sample encode an identical CDR3. The chain recombines TRBV30 with TRBJ1-5; 8 positions agree with TRBD1. Germline V CDR1 and CDR2: GTSNPN, SVGIG (reference sequence). Losses at the gene ends were 3 bases for V and 7 bases for J; bases not matched to a gene: 5. The CDR3 contains 13 residues. In DNA form, the CDR3 reads TGTGCCTGGAGCGGACAGGGAGGACAGCCCCAGCATTTT. Translating it yields CAWSGQGGQPQHF.

The chain is built from TRBV13 and TRBJ2-5; 12 bases agree with TRBD2. The junction had 7 bases not matched to a gene; V was cut back by 3 bases and J by 5 bases. The V gene's germline CDR1 is PRHDT and CDR2 FYEKMQ (reference sequence). CDR3 size: 16 residues. The CDR3 spells CASSFLLAGGPETQYF. The CDR3 coding sequence is TGTGCCAGCAGCTTTCTTCTAGCGGGAGGGCCGGAGACCCAGTACTTC. Full variable domain (outside the CDR3, taken from reference TRBV13 and TRBJ2-5): AAGVIQSPRHLIKEKRETATLKCYPIPRHDTVYWYQQGPGQDPQFLISFYEKMQSDKGSIPDRFSAQQFSDYHSELNMSSLELGDSALYFCASSFLLAGGPETQYFGPGTRLLVL.

This chain links TRBV3-1 (or the pseudogene TRBV3-2) with TRBJ1-2, with D possibly matching TRBD1 (5 bases). The CDR3 contains 14 residues. The V gene's germline CDR1 is LGHDT and CDR2 YNNKEL (reference sequence). V was shortened by 1 base and J by 4 bases, with 10 bases between the two germline ends. The chain's CDR3 is CASSQGSGFYGYTF. The CDR3 DNA reads as TGTGCCAGCAGCCAAGGTTCAGGGTTCTATGGCTACACCTTC.

V gene TRBV27 combines with J gene TRBJ1-2, with TRBD1 matching 9 bases. This CDR3 region has 14 residues. The junction had 7 bases not matched to a gene; V was cut back by 4 bases and J by 7 bases. Germline V gene sequence: CDR1 MNHEY, CDR2 SMNVEV (reference sequence). This CDR3 reads CASSSWTGAGGYTF. The CDR3, as DNA: TGTGCCAGCAGTTCCTGGACAGGGGCGGGTGGCTACACCTTC.

The count of this clone is one. The chain couples TRBV2 to TRBJ1-2, with D perhaps TRBD1 (6 bases). Per the germline V gene, CDR1 is SNHLY and CDR2 is FYNNEI. Trimming removed 6 bases from V and 0 bases from J, with 11 bases in between. The CDR3 length is 14 residues. This CDR3 reads CASSLGQSNYGYTF. The CDR3 DNA reads as TGTGCCAGCAGCCTCGGACAGTCTAACTATGGCTACACCTTC.

This sequence joins TRBV25-1 and TRBJ2-1; the D gene is possibly TRBD2 (5 bases). The germline V and J ends were trimmed by 1 base and 6 bases, with 19 bases remaining between them. The germline V gene encodes CDR1 MGHDK and CDR2 SYGVNS. The CDR3 has 17 residues. CDR3: CASSESTGRQGSNEQFF. The DNA for the CDR3 is TGTGCCAGCAGTGAATCCACTGGGAGACAAGGGTCCAATGAGCAGTTCTTC.

This sequence joins TRBV18 and TRBJ1-4; D possibly corresponds to TRBD1 (5 bases). The V end was cut by 6 bases, the J end by 8 bases, with 19 bases between. The CDR3 contains 15 residues. Germline lookup yields CDR1 KGHSH and CDR2 LQKENI. CDR3 protein: CASSPYGGSGEKLFF. CDR3 nucleotides: TGTGCCAGCTCGCCTTACGGGGGAAGTGGAGAAAAACTGTTTTTT.

V and J are TRBV27 and TRBJ2-2, with D perhaps matching TRBD2 (5 bases). This CDR3 is built from 15 residues. Trimming removed 3 bases at V and 0 bases at J, with 8 bases between. Germline V gives CDR1 MNHEY, CDR2 SMNVEV (reference sequence). The CDR3 bases are TGTGCCAGCAGTTTGTCCGGGACGAACACCGGGGAGCTGTTTTTT. Translated: CASSLSGTNTGELFF.

The genes are TRBV15 and TRBJ1-4, with 7 bases aligning to TRBD1. Germline CDR1 reads LNHNV; CDR2 reads YYDKDF (reference sequence). After removal of 4 bases from V and 5 bases from J, the junction contained 7 bases not matched to a gene. The CDR3 spans 15 residues. The CDR3 loop reads CATSTRTGENEKLFF. The CDR3 DNA reads as TGTGCCACCAGCACCCGAACAGGGGAAAATGAAAAACTGTTTTTT.

V usage is TRBV5-1 and J usage is TRBJ2-5; TRBD2 agrees at 9 bases. V lost 4 bases to trimming and J lost 2 bases; unmatched junction nucleotides: 9. This CDR3 spans 16 amino acids. Looked up from germline, CDR1 is SGHRS and CDR2 is YFSETQ. Here the CDR3 DNA reads TGCGCCAGCAGCCCGCCTGGGCGGGAGGGGCAAGAGACCCAGTACTTC. Its translation: CASSPPGREGQETQYF.

The chain couples TRBV14 to TRBJ1-6, with D unclear. The CDR3 covers 17 residues. The germline gives CDR1 SGHDN, CDR2 FVKESK. The V and J ends lost 2 bases and 8 bases respectively, with 19 bases between them. The CDR3 spells CASSQRQSRVIYSPLHF. As DNA, the CDR3 is TGTGCCAGCAGCCAACGTCAATCCCGGGTGATCTATTCACCCCTCCACTTT.

J is TRBJ1-1 and V is TRBV3-1 (or the pseudogene TRBV3-2); no reliable D call. The germline V and J ends were trimmed by 0 bases and 1 base, with 9 bases remaining between them. The CDR3 is made up of 15 amino acids. CDR1 is LGHDT, CDR2 YNNKEL, per germline (reference sequence). CDR3 sequence: CASSQDYGRNTEAFF. The CDR3 coding sequence is TGTGCCAGCAGCCAAGATTATGGCCGGAACACTGAAGCTTTCTTT.

Note on this clone: This sample also contains other DNA sequences that code for the same CDR3. The gene calls are TRBV5-6 and TRBJ1-4; TRBD1 matches at 7 bases. J was trimmed by 7 bases and V by 1 base; bases with no gene match: 4. Looked up from germline, CDR1 is SGHDT and CDR2 is YYEEEE. CDR3 length: 14 residues. CDR3 bases: TGTGCCAGCAGCTTGAGGGGGCTGGGTGAAAAACTGTTTTTT. Translation gives CASSLRGLGEKLFF.

V usage is TRBV4-3 and J usage is TRBJ2-1; 8 nucleotides align to TRBD2. Germline lookup yields CDR1 LGHNA and CDR2 YSLEER. Trimming at V came to 3 bases and at J to 4 bases, leaving 8 bases not matched to a gene. The CDR3 is 16 residues long. CDR3 residues: CASSQPTSGLYNEQFF. The CDR3 DNA follows: TGCGCCAGCAGCCAGCCTACTAGCGGCTTATACAATGAGCAGTTCTTC.

The chain links TRBV5-6 to TRBJ1-6; the D gene is possibly TRBD1 (6 bases). Germline V gene sequence: CDR1 SGHDT, CDR2 YYEEEE. The CDR3 is 16 residues long. Trimming removed 4 bases at V and 0 bases at J, with 11 bases between. CDR3 DNA sequence: TGTGCCAGCAGCCCGGGGGGCAGCTCCTATAATTCACCCCTCCACTTT. Translation: CASSPGGSSYNSPLHF.

The chain couples TRBV6-5 to TRBJ1-3, with a weak D call TRBD1 (6 bases). The CDR3 spans 13 residues. The germline CDR1 and CDR2 sequences are MNHEY and SVGAGI. Trimming left V 3 bases short and J 4 bases short, with 7 bases between. This CDR3 reads CASSYTGGNTIYF. Written as DNA, the CDR3 is TGTGCCAGCAGTTATACAGGGGGAAACACCATATATTTT.

The gene calls are TRBV19 and TRBJ1-4, with D perhaps TRBD1 (6 bases). The CDR3 is made up of 14 amino acids. V shed 6 bases and J shed 7 bases, with 15 bases lying between them. Germline assignment: CDR1 LNHDA and CDR2 SQIVND (reference sequence). This CDR3 reads CASRFRGRGEKLFF. In DNA, the CDR3 is TGTGCCAGTAGGTTCAGGGGAAGGGGTGAAAAACTGTTTTTT.

The chain recombines TRBV9 with TRBJ2-7; D may be TRBD1 (6 bases). Trimming stripped 4 bases from V and 0 bases from J, with 14 bases between. Germline V gives CDR1 SGDLS, CDR2 YYNGEE. The CDR3 covers 15 residues. CDR3 sequence reads: CASSPRTDISYEQYF. For the CDR3, the DNA is TGTGCCAGCAGCCCCCGGACAGACATCTCCTACGAGCAGTACTTC.

As regards this clone: Relative to the germline gene, one junction end is altered; a read error may explain this. In the same sample, other DNA sequences code for this CDR3. This rearrangement joins TRBV3-1 (or the pseudogene TRBV3-2) to TRBJ1-1, with D possibly being TRBD1 (5 bases). Germline-derived CDR1 and CDR2 are LGHDT and YNNKEL (reference sequence). The CDR3 spans 13 residues. The CDR3 DNA sequence: TGTGCCAGTAGCCAAGGGGCGAACACTGAAGCTTTCTTT. This translates into CASSQGANTEAFF.

The chain recombines TRBV11-2 with TRBJ1-6; D gene unclear. The length of the CDR3 is 14 residues. Germline CDR1 reads SGHAT; CDR2 reads FQNNGV. Trimming cost V 0 bases and J 7 bases, with 7 bases left between them. The CDR3 sequence is CASSLDVLNSPLHF. The CDR3 bases are TGTGCCAGCAGCTTAGACGTCCTCAATTCACCCCTCCACTTT.

The gene calls are TRBV2 and TRBJ2-1, with D maybe TRBD1 (6 bases). The V gene's germline CDR1 is SNHLY and CDR2 FYNNEI. This CDR3 is 13 amino acids long. Deletions cut 7 bases from V and 7 bases from J, with 14 bases between. Here the CDR3 reads CASNQGFINEQFF. DNA of the CDR3: TGTGCCAGCAATCAGGGGTTCATAAATGAGCAGTTCTTC.